This entry is about one T cell receptor beta chain. Its antigen is not known. Here immunoSEQ multiplex PCR was the method, and the copy in TCRdb shows in-frame clones only, minus some. This table holds 130,000 to 150,000 clones, 86% found once. J gave up 4 bases and V 2 bases, and 6 bases lay outside the gene matches. The CDR3 is 16 residues long. The V gene's germline CDR1 is MNHNS and CDR2 SASEGT. The source of the sample is a study of T cell responses to AZD1222 COVID-19 vaccine. Notes on the study in general: Just five to seven people given AZD1222 tested seropositive at baseline. In a largely white British group with more females than males, clonal diversity was possibly underestimated. Spike was spanned by vaccine-associated CD4 TCRs, with dominance at 160-218 and 743-854. Nearly half of spike-specific TCRs reportedly target variant regions that are unmutated in the B.1.351 and B.1.1.7 variants.

The sequence derives from an adult who received the AZD1222 COVID-19 vaccine. Sequences were derived from peripheral blood, sampled 28 days after the second AZD1222 dose. This chain links TRBV6-1 with TRBJ2-3, with TRBD1 matching 10 bases. The CDR3 DNA sequence: TGTGCCAGCAGTGAAATCCCGGGACAGGGGCCAGATACGCAGTATTTT. Protein product: CASSEIPGQGPDTQYF.